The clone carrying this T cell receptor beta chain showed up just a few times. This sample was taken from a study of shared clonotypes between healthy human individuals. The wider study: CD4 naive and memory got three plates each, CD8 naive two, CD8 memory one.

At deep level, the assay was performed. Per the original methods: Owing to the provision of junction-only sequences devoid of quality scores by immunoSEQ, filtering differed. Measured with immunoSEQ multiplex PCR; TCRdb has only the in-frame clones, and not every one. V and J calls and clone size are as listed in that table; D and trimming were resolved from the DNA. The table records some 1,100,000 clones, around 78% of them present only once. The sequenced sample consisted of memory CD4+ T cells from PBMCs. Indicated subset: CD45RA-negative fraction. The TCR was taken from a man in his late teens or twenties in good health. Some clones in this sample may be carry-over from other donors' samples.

CDR3 sequence: CASSFNHNTEAFF. The DNA for the CDR3 is TGTGCCAGCAGCTTTAATCACAACACTGAAGCTTTCTTT. The chain joins TRBV7-9 to TRBJ1-1, with D unclear. V lost 3 bases, J lost 2 bases, and 7 bases lay in between. The CDR3 is made up of 13 amino acids. Germline V lookup: CDR1 SEHNR, CDR2 FQNEAQ (reference sequence).